This entry lists 13 T cell receptor beta chains sequenced from one sample in a study of blood T cell repertoires in COVID-19. Assay: immunoSEQ multiplex PCR; the TCRdb copy retains only in-frame clones and omits some. The sample records under 200,000 clones, 86% being singletons. Input material: peripheral blood. These TCRs come from an elderly woman in a cohort sampled during active or convalescent COVID-19.

J is TRBJ1-3 and V is TRBV11-2, with TRBD1 matching over 7 bases. The CDR3 extends over 18 amino acids. Per the germline V gene, CDR1 is SGHAT and CDR2 is FQNNGV. Losses at the gene ends were 0 bases for V and 0 bases for J; bases not matched to a gene: 8. The CDR3 DNA reads as TGTGCCAGCAGCTTAGAGCCGTCGGGACAGCACTCTGGAAACACCATATATTTT. Its translation is CASSLEPSGQHSGNTIYF.

For the CDR3, the DNA is TGTGCCAGCAGTTACTCTTCCGGGACAGCGAACACTGAAGCTTTCTTT. Its protein product is CASSYSSGTANTEAFF. This rearrangement joins TRBV6-2 or TRBV6-3 to TRBJ1-1; 7 nucleotides agree with TRBD1. The V segment lost 0 bases and the J segment 1 base; nucleotides outside the gene matches: 5. CDR3 length: 16 amino acids. Germline CDR1 MNHEY, CDR2 SVGEGT.

The chain combines TRBV11-3 with TRBJ2-1, with 11 positions matching TRBD2. The V gene end was trimmed by 3 bases and the J gene end by 5 bases; junction bases not matched to a gene: 3. Germline values: CDR1 SGHNT, CDR2 YENEEA. The CDR3 has 15 amino acids. CDR3 DNA sequence: TGTGCCAGCAGCTTTAGCGGGAGGGCCAACAATGAGCAGTTCTTC. It encodes CASSFSGRANNEQFF. Variable domain in full (rest from reference TRBV11-3 and TRBJ2-1): EAGVVQSPRYKIIEKKQPVAFWCNPISGHNTLYWYLQNLGQGPELLIRYENEEAVDDSQLPKDRFSAERLKGVDSTLKIQPAELGDSAVYLCASSFSGRANNEQFFGPGTRLTVL.

This clone has more than one count but fewer than ten. V and J are TRBV19 and TRBJ1-5; 7 bases line up with TRBD1. Germline-derived CDR1 and CDR2 are LNHDA and SQIVND (reference sequence). This CDR3 is 13 amino acids long. V trimming: 4 bases; J trimming: 11 bases; junction bases outside the gene matches: 8. CDR3 nucleotides: TGTGCCAGTAGTAAGGAGGGGGCCGGGTCCCAGCATTTT. Its translation: CASSKEGAGSQHF. The full variable domain, in which reference TRBV19 and TRBJ1-5 provide the parts outside the CDR3, is DGGITQSPKYLFRKEGQNVTLSCEQNLNHDAMYWYRQDPGQGLRLIYYSQIVNDFQKGDIAEGYSVSREKKESFPLTVTSAQKNPTAFYLCASSKEGAGSQHFGDGTRLSIL.

Only one count was recorded for this clone. The V gene is TRBV5-1, the J gene TRBJ2-3; D gene uncertain. Trimming shortened V by 0 bases and J by 0 bases, and 8 bases separated the two germline ends. The CDR3 is made up of 15 amino acids. Germline V gene data show CDR1 as SGHRS and CDR2 as YFSETQ. The CDR3 region is CASSLEQPSTDTQYF. In DNA form, the CDR3 reads TGCGCCAGCAGCTTGGAACAGCCTAGCACAGATACGCAGTATTTT.

The chain is built from TRBV5-1 and TRBJ2-7; 12 bases agree with TRBD2. Germline V CDR1 and CDR2: SGHRS, YFSETQ. Trimming at V came to 0 bases and at J to 6 bases, leaving 1 base not matched to a gene. The CDR3 extends over 14 amino acids. Written as DNA, the CDR3 is TGCGCCAGCAGCTTGGAGGGACTAGCGGGCGAGCAGTACGTC. Translation gives CASSLEGLAGEQYV.

The V and J genes are TRBV6-2 or TRBV6-3 and TRBJ2-7, with TRBD1 matching over 9 bases. The CDR3 spans 12 residues. From germline, CDR1 is MNHEY and CDR2 SVGEGT. Trimming took 5 bases from V and 4 from J; bases not matched to a gene: 0. CDR3: CASSGQGYEQYF. The CDR3 coding sequence is TGTGCCAGCAGTGGACAGGGGTACGAGCAGTACTTC.

The chain joins TRBV4-3 to TRBJ1-4; a weak D match, TRBD1 (6 bases). V lost 0 bases to trimming and J lost 7 bases, with 9 bases between them. The length of the CDR3 is 14 residues. The germline V gene has CDR1 LGHNA and CDR2 YSLEER. The CDR3 sequence is CASSQDRGFEKLFF. The CDR3 DNA sequence: TGCGCCAGCAGCCAAGACAGGGGATTTGAAAAACTGTTTTTT.

The rearrangement uses TRBV19 and TRBJ2-3; TRBD2 matches at 9 bases. This CDR3 is built from 17 residues. Germline CDR1 is LNHDA and CDR2 is SQIVND (reference sequence). The V segment lost 7 bases and the J segment 0 bases; nucleotides outside the gene matches: 11. The CDR3 DNA is TGTGCCAGTACGTCCATCCCTAGCGGGGCTAGCACAGATACGCAGTATTTT. This translates into CASTSIPSGASTDTQYF.

In DNA, the CDR3 is TGCGCCAGCAGCCAAAATCCTTTTGACAGACCCCTTAGCAATCAGCCCCAGCATTTT. It codes for CASSQNPFDRPLSNQPQHF. The chain recombines TRBV4-1 with TRBJ1-5, with D perhaps TRBD1 (5 bases). The CDR3 runs 19 residues. CDR1 and CDR2 (germline): MGHRA, YSYEKL. Trimming took 2 bases from V and 0 from J, leaving 20 bases between them.

J is TRBJ2-7 and V is TRBV28, with D possibly being TRBD2 (5 bases). V was cut by 3 bases and J by 4 bases, with 10 bases left in between. Germline V lookup: CDR1 MDHEN, CDR2 SYDVKM. This CDR3 has 13 residues. As DNA, the CDR3 is TGTGCCAGCAGTTTCTCACCGGGGTACGAGCAGTACTTC. Residues: CASSFSPGYEQYF.

J is TRBJ1-1 and V is TRBV15; D not resolved. Trimming took off 0 bases at V and 1 base at J, with 12 bases between the two ends. This CDR3 has 16 residues. CDR1 LNHNV and CDR2 YYDKDF come from the germline V gene (reference sequence). This CDR3 is CATSREIGETNTEAFF. Written as DNA, the CDR3 is TGTGCCACCAGCAGAGAAATCGGAGAGACGAACACTGAAGCTTTCTTT. Drawing the rest from reference TRBV15 and TRBJ1-1, the complete variable domain is DAMVIQNPRYQVTQFGKPVTLSCSQTLNHNVMYWYQQKSSQAPKLLFHYYDKDFNNEADTPDNFQSRRPNTSFCFLDIRSPGLGDTAMYLCATSREIGETNTEAFFGQGTRLTVV.

The chain combines TRBV24-1 with TRBJ2-7; 7 bases align to TRBD1. Germline values: CDR1 KGHDR, CDR2 SFDVKD. CDR3 length: 13 residues. The V gene end was trimmed by 3 bases and the J gene end by 3 bases; junction bases not matched to a gene: 1. The CDR3: CATSDRQGYEQYF. The CDR3 nucleotides read TGTGCCACCAGTGATAGACAGGGCTACGAGCAGTACTTC.